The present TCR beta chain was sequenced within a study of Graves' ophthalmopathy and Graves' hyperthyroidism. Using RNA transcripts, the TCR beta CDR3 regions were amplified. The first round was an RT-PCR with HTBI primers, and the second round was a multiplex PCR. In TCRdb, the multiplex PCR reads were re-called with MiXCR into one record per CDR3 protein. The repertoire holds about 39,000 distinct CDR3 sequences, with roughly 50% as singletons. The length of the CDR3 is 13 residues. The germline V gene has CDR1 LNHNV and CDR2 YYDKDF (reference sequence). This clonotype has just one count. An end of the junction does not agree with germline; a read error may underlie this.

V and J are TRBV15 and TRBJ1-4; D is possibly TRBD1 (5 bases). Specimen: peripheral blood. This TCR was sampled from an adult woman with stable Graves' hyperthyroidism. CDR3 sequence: CASSYSQARKLFF. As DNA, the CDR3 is TGTGCCAGCAGTTACTCACAGGCGCGAAAATTGTTTTTT.